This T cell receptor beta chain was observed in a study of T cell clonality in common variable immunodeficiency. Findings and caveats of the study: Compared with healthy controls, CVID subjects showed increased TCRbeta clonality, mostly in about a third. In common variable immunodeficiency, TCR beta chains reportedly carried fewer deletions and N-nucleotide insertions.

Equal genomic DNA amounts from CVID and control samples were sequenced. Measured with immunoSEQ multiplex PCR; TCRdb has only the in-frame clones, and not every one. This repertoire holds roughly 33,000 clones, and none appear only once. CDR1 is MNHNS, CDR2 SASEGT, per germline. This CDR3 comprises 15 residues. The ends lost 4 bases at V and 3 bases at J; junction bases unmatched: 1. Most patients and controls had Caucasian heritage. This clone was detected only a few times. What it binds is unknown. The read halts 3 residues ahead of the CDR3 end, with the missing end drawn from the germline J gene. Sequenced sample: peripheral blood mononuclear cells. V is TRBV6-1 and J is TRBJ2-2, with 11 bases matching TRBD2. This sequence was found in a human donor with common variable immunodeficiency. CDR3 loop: CASSASGGYTGELFF. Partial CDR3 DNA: TGTGCCAGCAGTGCTAGCGGGGGGTACACCGGGGAG.